This T cell receptor (beta chain) stems from a study of control samples from healthy donors and cancer patients. Profiling relied on immunoSEQ multiplex PCR, and the TCRdb table lists in-frame clones only, not all of them. Seen here are about 270,000 clones, approximately 80% observed once, and the top ten hold about an eighth. The CDR3 loop spans 14 amino acids. Trimming took 5 bases from V and 8 from J; bases not matched to a gene: 5. Per germline, CDR1 SEHNR and CDR2 FQNEAQ (reference sequence). Source material: PBMCs. The chain couples TRBV7-9 to TRBJ1-6; 8 bases are shared with TRBD1. The receptor was derived from a woman aged 60-75 years with lung cancer. CDR3 sequence (DNA): TGTGCCAGCAGCCCCCAGGGGGCTGATTCACCCCTCCACTTT. Residues: CASSPQGADSPLHF.